Below, 31 T cell receptor beta chains from the same sample are listed, as sequenced in a study of control samples from healthy donors and cancer patients. Produced via immunoSEQ multiplex PCR; TCRdb's table is partial and in-frame only. Among around 140,000 clones listed, about 90% were seen once. Sequenced sample: blood. The origin of the receptors is a man younger than 35 in good health.

This clone was detected a few times. The J gene is TRBJ2-7, the V gene TRBV28; possibly TRBD2 for D (6 bases). The V end was cut by 7 bases, the J end by 0 bases, with 13 bases between. CDR3 size: 14 residues. Germline V gives CDR1 MDHEN, CDR2 SYDVKM. Here the CDR3 DNA reads TGTGCCAGCACTAATCGGGGGAGCTCCTACGAGCAGTACTTC. It specifies CASTNRGSSYEQYF.

The rearrangement uses TRBV5-1 and TRBJ1-5, with D unresolved. The CDR3 is 15 residues long. Germline CDR1 reads SGHRS; CDR2 reads YFSETQ. The V end lost 0 bases, the J end lost 6 bases, and 13 bases lay between the germline ends. CDR3 DNA sequence: TGCGCCAGCAGCTTGGACGGGGATCGCAGTCAGCCCCAGCATTTT. It yields the protein CASSLDGDRSQPQHF. The full variable domain, completed using reference TRBV5-1 and TRBJ1-5, is KAGVTQTPRYLIKTRGQQVTLSCSPISGHRSVSWYQQTPGQGLQFLFEYFSETQRNKGNFPGRFSGRQFSNSRSEMNVSTLELGDSALYLCASSLDGDRSQPQHFGDGTRLSIL.

The gene calls are TRBV19 and TRBJ1-2; D may be TRBD1 (6 bases). V shed 1 base and J shed 4 bases, with 7 bases lying between them. Per the germline V gene, CDR1 is LNHDA and CDR2 is SQIVND (reference sequence). The CDR3 has 13 amino acids. As DNA, the CDR3 is TGTGCCAGTAGTATAGGACAGGTCTATGGCTACACCTTC. Amino acids: CASSIGQVYGYTF. The full variable domain, with the rest looked up from reference TRBV19 and TRBJ1-2, is DGGITQSPKYLFRKEGQNVTLSCEQNLNHDAMYWYRQDPGQGLRLIYYSQIVNDFQKGDIAEGYSVSREKKESFPLTVTSAQKNPTAFYLCASSIGQVYGYTFGSGTRLTVV.

The chain employs TRBV20-1 and TRBJ1-1, with D possibly TRBD1 on 6 matching bases. Per germline, CDR1 DFQATT and CDR2 SNEGSKA (reference sequence). The length of the CDR3 is 11 residues. Between the trimmed V and J ends, which lost 4 bases and 8 bases, there was a span of 11 bases. The CDR3 DNA reads TGCAGTGCTACACAGGGAGGAGAAGCTTTCTTT. Its translation is CSATQGGEAFF.

The chain joins TRBV19 to TRBJ2-4; 8 bases map to TRBD1. This CDR3 is 15 amino acids long. Losses at the gene ends were 6 bases for V and 8 bases for J; bases not matched to a gene: 12. Germline CDR1 and CDR2: LNHDA and SQIVND (reference sequence). The CDR3 sequence is CASSGQGGPLDIQYF. CDR3 nucleotide sequence: TGTGCCAGTAGCGGACAGGGCGGTCCCCTCGACATTCAGTACTTC.

The chain links TRBV11-2 to TRBJ1-6; 10 bases match TRBD1. Looked up from germline, CDR1 is SGHAT and CDR2 is FQNNGV. The CDR3 runs 15 residues. V was clipped by 5 bases and J by 11 bases; unmatched bases: 9. Here the CDR3 reads CASSLLRDRGAPLHF. Here the CDR3 DNA reads TGTGCCAGCAGCCTACTCCGGGACAGGGGAGCACCCCTCCACTTT.

V usage is TRBV7-2 and J usage is TRBJ1-6; D is ambiguous. CDR1 and CDR2 (germline): SGHTA, FQGNSA. V lost 9 bases to trimming and J lost 9 bases, with 21 bases between them. The CDR3 contains 15 residues. For the CDR3, the DNA is TGTGCCAGTACCCCAGGAGTCGGGGTGGGTTCACCCCTCCACTTT. Its translation is CASTPGVGVGSPLHF.

This chain connects TRBV2 to TRBJ2-7; D is uncertain. The CDR3 totals 16 residues. V shed 2 bases and J shed 0 bases, with 14 bases lying between them. Germline V CDR1 and CDR2: SNHLY, FYNNEI. The CDR3 DNA follows: TGTGCCAGCAGTGAAAACCGGCCGATCAGCTCCTACGAGCAGTACTTC. Its protein is CASSENRPISSYEQYF.

The V gene is TRBV25-1, the J gene TRBJ1-1; 9 bases align to TRBD1. The CDR3 is 16 residues long. V gave up 1 base and J gave up 1 base; unmatched junction bases: 4. The germline V gene encodes CDR1 MGHDK and CDR2 SYGVNS. The CDR3 spells CASSELGQGRNTEAFF. In DNA, the CDR3 is TGTGCCAGCAGTGAATTAGGACAGGGGAGGAACACTGAAGCTTTCTTT.

The V gene is TRBV18, the J gene TRBJ1-5; a possible D gene is TRBD1 (5 bases). The germline V gene has CDR1 KGHSH and CDR2 LQKENI. Trimming stripped 2 bases from V and 5 bases from J, with 7 bases between. The CDR3 is made up of 13 amino acids. CDR3 DNA sequence: TGTGCCAGCTCACCAGCGGGGGATCAGCCCCAGCATTTT. The encoded protein is CASSPAGDQPQHF.

The chain joins TRBV7-9 to TRBJ1-4, with a possible D match to TRBD1 (5 bases). Deletions cut 4 bases from V and 7 bases from J, with 13 bases between. The length of the CDR3 is 14 residues. In germline, CDR1 is SEHNR, CDR2 FQNEAQ (reference sequence). CDR3 sequence: CASSSWGDREKLFF. The CDR3 DNA reads as TGTGCCAGCAGCTCCTGGGGGGATCGTGAAAAACTGTTTTTT.

The rearrangement uses TRBV2 and TRBJ2-7; D not certain. The CDR3 extends over 13 amino acids. V was clipped by 9 bases and J by 3 bases, with 15 bases between them. The germline gives CDR1 SNHLY, CDR2 FYNNEI. CDR3 protein: CARQAKPDYEQYF. The DNA of the CDR3 is TGTGCCAGGCAAGCTAAGCCAGACTACGAGCAGTACTTC. Full variable domain (remainder filled in from reference TRBV2 and TRBJ2-7): EPEVTQTPSHQVTQMGQEVILRCVPISNHLYFYWYRQILGQKVEFLVSFYNNEISEKSEIFDDQFSVERPDGSNFTLKIRSTKLEDSAMYFCARQAKPDYEQYFGPGTRLTVT.

The CDR3 DNA sequence: TGTGCCAGCAGCTTACTCCCGGACAATGAGCAGTTCTTC. The encoded protein is CASSLLPDNEQFF. The V call is TRBV9, the J call TRBJ2-1; D not resolved. The CDR3 covers 13 residues. CDR1 SGDLS and CDR2 YYNGEE come from the germline V gene. V dropped 4 bases and J dropped 5 bases, with 10 bases sitting between them. Looking up the rest from reference TRBV9 and TRBJ2-1 gives the full variable domain: DSGVTQTPKHLITATGQRVTLRCSPRSGDLSVYWYQQSLDQGLQFLIQYYNGEERAKGNILERFSAQQFPDLHSELNLSSLELGDSALYFCASSLLPDNEQFFGPGTRLTVL.

The chain employs TRBV5-5 and TRBJ1-1; D gene ambiguous. Trimming took 5 bases from V and 8 from J, leaving 16 bases between them. Germline V lookup: CDR1 SGHKS, CDR2 YYEKEE (reference sequence). The CDR3 contains 13 residues. The CDR3 bases are TGTGCCAGCAGTTTATGGACTGGAAGAGAAGCTTTCTTT. Protein product: CASSLWTGREAFF.

This chain uses TRBV5-4 with TRBJ1-1; D may be TRBD1 (5 bases). The CDR3 totals 13 residues. Germline CDR1 and CDR2: SGHNT and YYREEE (reference sequence). The V end was cut by 0 bases, the J end by 14 bases, with 17 bases between. CDR3 coding DNA: TGTGCCAGCAGCTTGGCGGGGGGTCGGATTGGATTCTTT. Its protein is CASSLAGGRIGFF.

The chain combines TRBV7-2 with TRBJ1-1; unclear D gene. Germline V gene lookup returns CDR1 SGHTA and CDR2 FQGNSA. The V end lost 5 bases, the J end lost 7 bases, and 14 bases lay between the germline ends. This CDR3 has 13 residues. CDR3 in amino acids: CASSKGVVFEAFF. The CDR3, as DNA: TGTGCCAGCAGCAAAGGAGTGGTTTTTGAAGCTTTCTTT.

The genes are TRBV7-3 and TRBJ2-6; D ambiguous. CDR3 size: 16 residues. Deletions cut 5 bases from V and 2 bases from J, with 13 bases between. In germline, CDR1 is SGHTA, CDR2 FQGTGA. The CDR3 nucleotides read TGTGCCAGCAGCGCCCTTCCGGTAGCTGGGGCCAACGTCCTGACTTTC. Encoded protein: CASSALPVAGANVLTF.

J is TRBJ1-4 and V is TRBV2; possible D gene TRBD1, 6 bases. This CDR3 has 16 residues. Trimming shortened V by 6 bases and J by 4 bases, and 18 bases separated the two germline ends. In germline, CDR1 is SNHLY, CDR2 FYNNEI. The CDR3 here is CASRDMTDRSNEKLFF. CDR3 in DNA: TGTGCCAGCAGGGACATGACGGACAGAAGTAATGAAAAACTGTTTTTT.

This clone was recorded once. V gene TRBV19 combines with J gene TRBJ2-6, with D hard to call. This CDR3 has 19 residues. Germline assignment: CDR1 LNHDA and CDR2 SQIVND (reference sequence). Trimming pared 5 bases from V and 0 bases from J, leaving 20 bases between. The chain's CDR3 is CASSVDRLLLSSGANVLTF. In nucleotides, the CDR3 is TGTGCCAGTAGTGTTGATAGGTTACTACTGAGCTCTGGGGCCAACGTCCTGACTTTC. The entire variable domain, with the rest obtained from reference TRBV19 and TRBJ2-6, is as follows: DGGITQSPKYLFRKEGQNVTLSCEQNLNHDAMYWYRQDPGQGLRLIYYSQIVNDFQKGDIAEGYSVSREKKESFPLTVTSAQKNPTAFYLCASSVDRLLLSSGANVLTFGAGSRLTVL.

The chain links TRBV7-7 to TRBJ2-2; D is uncertain. Trimming took off 2 bases at V and 2 bases at J, with 6 bases between the two ends. Germline V gene lookup returns CDR1 SSHAT and CDR2 FNYEAQ (reference sequence). CDR3 size: 14 residues. CDR3 DNA: TGTGCCAGCAGCTTAATAGCCAACACCGGGGAGCTGTTTTTT. Amino acid sequence: CASSLIANTGELFF.

The genes are TRBV6-6 and TRBJ2-2; TRBD2 aligns across 8 bases. Germline V CDR1 and CDR2: MNHNY, SVGAGI (reference sequence). V gave up 5 bases and J gave up 4 bases; unmatched junction bases: 12. There are 17 residues in the CDR3. CDR3 DNA: TGTGCCAGCAGTCCCCGAGGCCGGGGGGGGATCACCGGGGAGCTGTTTTTT. It translates to CASSPRGRGGITGELFF.

The chain uses TRBV2 and TRBJ2-7, with a tentative D call TRBD2 (5 bases). Trimming cost V 8 bases and J 2 bases, with 16 bases left between them. From germline, CDR1 is SNHLY and CDR2 FYNNEI. The CDR3 contains 14 residues. The CDR3 DNA reads as TGTGCCAGCGCGGGCCGGGCACCTCCCTACGAGCAGTACTTC. It codes for CASAGRAPPYEQYF.

The gene calls are TRBV4-2 and TRBJ2-7; D gene ambiguous. The CDR3 length is 14 residues. V lost 0 bases and J lost 6, with 12 bases in between. In germline, CDR1 is LGHNA, CDR2 YNFKEQ. In DNA, the CDR3 is TGTGCCAGCAGCCAAGATCTGGTGGGTCGCGAGCAGTACTTC. Translating it yields CASSQDLVGREQYF.

This chain uses TRBV3-1 (or the pseudogene TRBV3-2) with TRBJ2-7, with 7 positions matching TRBD1. V was clipped by 1 base and J by 0 bases; unmatched bases: 0. Germline V gives CDR1 LGHDT, CDR2 YNNKEL (reference sequence). The CDR3 is made up of 14 amino acids. The CDR3 is CASSQGDSSYEQYF. CDR3 nucleotides: TGTGCCAGCAGCCAAGGGGACAGCTCCTACGAGCAGTACTTC.

This clone was detected only once. This chain joins TRBV6-5 and TRBJ2-7, with D maybe TRBD1 (5 bases). The V and J ends lost 0 bases and 2 bases respectively, with 8 bases between them. CDR3 length equals 14 residues. CDR1 and CDR2 (germline): MNHEY, SVGAGI. The DNA for the CDR3 is TGTGCCAGCAGTTACTCGGCCAGGGCCTACGAGCAGTACTTC. Translated, it gives CASSYSARAYEQYF.

The genes are TRBV11-3 and TRBJ2-7; D may match TRBD1 or TRBD2 (5 bases each). The CDR3 loop spans 15 amino acids. Looked up from germline, CDR1 is SGHNT and CDR2 is YENEEA. Trimming cost V 1 base and J 3 bases, with 13 bases left between them. CDR3 sequence (DNA): TGTGCCAGCAGCTTAGGCCGGGACGGTAACTACGAGCAGTACTTC. It translates to CASSLGRDGNYEQYF. Combining the CDR3 with reference TRBV11-3 and TRBJ2-7 gives the whole variable domain EAGVVQSPRYKIIEKKQPVAFWCNPISGHNTLYWYLQNLGQGPELLIRYENEEAVDDSQLPKDRFSAERLKGVDSTLKIQPAELGDSAVYLCASSLGRDGNYEQYFGPGTRLTVT.

This chain uses TRBV3-1 (or the pseudogene TRBV3-2) with TRBJ1-1, with D unclear. Looked up from germline, CDR1 is LGHDT and CDR2 is YNNKEL (reference sequence). V shed 8 bases and J shed 3 bases, with 10 bases lying between them. This CDR3 contains 12 residues. The CDR3 nucleotides read TGTGCCAGCTCAGACCGGGACACTGAAGCTTTCTTT. It specifies CASSDRDTEAFF.

This chain connects TRBV4-1 to TRBJ1-3; TRBD1 agrees at 8 bases. The length of the CDR3 is 14 residues. The trim removed 6 bases at V and 0 bases at J, leaving 1 base unmatched. The germline CDR1 and CDR2 sequences are MGHRA and YSYEKL. The CDR3: CASRDRDSGNTIYF. The CDR3 nucleotides read TGCGCCAGCAGGGACAGGGACTCTGGAAACACCATATATTTT.

This chain joins TRBV19 and TRBJ2-7; D is ambiguous. The length of the CDR3 is 13 residues. CDR1 LNHDA and CDR2 SQIVND come from the germline V gene (reference sequence). V dropped 5 bases and J dropped 4 bases, with 12 bases sitting between them. In DNA, the CDR3 is TGTGCCAGTAGTCCCGGGTTAACTTACGAGCAGTACTTC. Amino acids: CASSPGLTYEQYF. Drawing the rest from reference TRBV19 and TRBJ2-7, the complete variable domain is DGGITQSPKYLFRKEGQNVTLSCEQNLNHDAMYWYRQDPGQGLRLIYYSQIVNDFQKGDIAEGYSVSREKKESFPLTVTSAQKNPTAFYLCASSPGLTYEQYFGPGTRLTVT.

DNA for the CDR3: TGTGCCAGCAGCTTGGAGCGGGGGCTTGGAGATACGCAGTATTTT. It codes for CASSLERGLGDTQYF. The genes are TRBV5-4 and TRBJ2-3; TRBD2 matches 8 bases. Per germline, CDR1 SGHNT and CDR2 YYREEE (reference sequence). Trimming at V came to 0 bases and at J to 5 bases, leaving 5 bases not matched to a gene. The CDR3 length is 15 residues.

The chain carries TRBV5-6 and TRBJ1-5, with 11 bases aligning to TRBD1. V trimming: 4 bases; J trimming: 0 bases; junction bases outside the gene matches: 3. The CDR3 runs to 16 residues. Germline V gives CDR1 SGHDT, CDR2 YYEEEE. The chain's CDR3 is CASSRGQGASNQPQHF. In DNA, the CDR3 is TGTGCCAGCAGCCGTGGACAGGGGGCTAGCAATCAGCCCCAGCATTTT. Full variable domain (missing parts from reference TRBV5-6 and TRBJ1-5): DAGVTQSPTHLIKTRGQQVTLRCSPKSGHDTVSWYQQALGQGPQFIFQYYEEEERQRGNFPDRFSGHQFPNYSSELNVNALLLGDSALYLCASSRGQGASNQPQHFGDGTRLSIL.